What follows is one T cell receptor (beta chain) and its context. CDR1 is SQVTM and CDR2 is ANQGSEA in the germline V gene. The CDR3 consists of 13 residues. V was trimmed by 6 bases and J by 5 bases, leaving 16 bases between them. Assay: immunoSEQ multiplex PCR; the TCRdb copy retains only in-frame clones and omits some. In the table there are tens of thousands of clones, around 32% of which are singletons. This sample stems from a study of tumour-infiltrating T cells in Burkitt lymphoma. In the study overall: Patients covered every epidemiological subtype of Burkitt lymphoma. Overall and progression-free survival were predicted by productive clonality.

The chain joins TRBV29-1 to TRBJ1-1; D ambiguous. The sample was tumor tissue. This clonotype was obtained from a human donor with Burkitt lymphoma. The CDR3 here is CSVGLGGWTEAFF. The CDR3 DNA follows: TGCAGCGTCGGCCTGGGTGGTTGGACTGAAGCTTTCTTT.